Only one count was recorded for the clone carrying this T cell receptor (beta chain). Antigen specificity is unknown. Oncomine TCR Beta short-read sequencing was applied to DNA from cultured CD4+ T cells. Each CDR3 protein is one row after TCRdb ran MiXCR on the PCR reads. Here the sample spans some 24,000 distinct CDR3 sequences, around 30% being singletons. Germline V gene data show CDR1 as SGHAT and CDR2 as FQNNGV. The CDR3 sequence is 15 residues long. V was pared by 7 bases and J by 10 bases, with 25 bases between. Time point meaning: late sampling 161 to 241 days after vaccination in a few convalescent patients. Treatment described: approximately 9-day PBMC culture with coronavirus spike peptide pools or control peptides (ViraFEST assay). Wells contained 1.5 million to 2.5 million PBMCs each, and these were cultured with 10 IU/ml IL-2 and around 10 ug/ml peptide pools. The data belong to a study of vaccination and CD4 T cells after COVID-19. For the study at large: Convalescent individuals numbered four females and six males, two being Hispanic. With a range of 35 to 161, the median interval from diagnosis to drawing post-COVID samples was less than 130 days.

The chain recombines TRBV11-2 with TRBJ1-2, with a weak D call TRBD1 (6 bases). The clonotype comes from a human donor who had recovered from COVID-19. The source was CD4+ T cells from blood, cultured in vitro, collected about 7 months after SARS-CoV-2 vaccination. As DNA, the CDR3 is TGTGCCAGCACCTCGAATGATCTATGGAACAGGGTCTACACCTTC. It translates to CASTSNDLWNRVYTF. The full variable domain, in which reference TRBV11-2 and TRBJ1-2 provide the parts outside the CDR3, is EAGVAQSPRYKIIEKRQSVAFWCNPISGHATLYWYQQILGQGPKLLIQFQNNGVVDDSQLPKDRFSAERLKGVDSTLKIQPAKLEDSAVYLCASTSNDLWNRVYTFGSGTRLTVV.